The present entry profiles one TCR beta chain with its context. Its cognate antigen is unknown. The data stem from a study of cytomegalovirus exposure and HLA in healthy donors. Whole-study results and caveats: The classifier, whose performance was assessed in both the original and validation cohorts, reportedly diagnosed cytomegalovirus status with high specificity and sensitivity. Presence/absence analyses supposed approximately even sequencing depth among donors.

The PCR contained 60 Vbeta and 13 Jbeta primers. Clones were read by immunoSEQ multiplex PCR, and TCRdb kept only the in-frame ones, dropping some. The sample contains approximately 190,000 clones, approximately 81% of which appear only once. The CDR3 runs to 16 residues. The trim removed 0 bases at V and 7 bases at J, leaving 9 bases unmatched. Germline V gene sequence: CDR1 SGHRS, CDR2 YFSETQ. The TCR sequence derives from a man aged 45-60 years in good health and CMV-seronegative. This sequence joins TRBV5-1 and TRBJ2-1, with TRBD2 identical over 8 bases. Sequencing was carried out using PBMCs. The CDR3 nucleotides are TGCGCCAGCAGCTTGGCCGGGAGGGGGGGCAGAAATGAGCAGTTCTTC. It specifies CASSLAGRGGRNEQFF.